The 3 T cell receptor beta chains given below trace back to one sample, sequenced in a study of cytomegalovirus exposure and HLA in healthy donors. PCR used 60 Vbeta primers and 13 Jbeta primers. The assay was immunoSEQ multiplex PCR, and TCRdb's table has in-frame clones only and misses some. Here the sample spans over 150,000 clones, around 79% being singletons. The sample consisted of PBMCs. The receptors here all came from a man aged 35 to 55 in good health and CMV-seronegative.

V usage is TRBV7-2 and J usage is TRBJ2-3; weak D call: TRBD2 (6 bases). The V gene's germline CDR1 is SGHTA and CDR2 FQGNSA. V was shortened by 5 bases and J by 6 bases, with 18 bases between the two germline ends. This CDR3 is 15 amino acids long. In DNA, the CDR3 is TGTGCCAGCAGCCCGGTCGGGGCCCGGGGGGATACGCAGTATTTT. Protein: CASSPVGARGDTQYF.

The chain links TRBV5-8 to TRBJ1-1, with a possible D match to TRBD1 (6 bases). Germline V gives CDR1 SGHTS, CDR2 YDEGEE. The length of the CDR3 is 15 residues. V was cut by 4 bases and J by 6 bases, with 19 bases left in between. CDR3 sequence reads: CASSPPYRVGAEAFF. CDR3 in DNA: TGTGCCAGCAGCCCCCCTTACAGGGTTGGGGCTGAAGCTTTCTTT.

The chain joins TRBV5-1 to TRBJ2-3, with 7 bases matching TRBD2. The germline gives CDR1 SGHRS, CDR2 YFSETQ. This CDR3 is 14 amino acids long. J was trimmed by 4 bases and V by 5 bases; bases with no gene match: 7. The CDR3 sequence is CASSFGEGADTQYF. The CDR3 region has the DNA TGCGCCAGCAGTTTTGGGGAGGGAGCAGATACGCAGTATTTT.